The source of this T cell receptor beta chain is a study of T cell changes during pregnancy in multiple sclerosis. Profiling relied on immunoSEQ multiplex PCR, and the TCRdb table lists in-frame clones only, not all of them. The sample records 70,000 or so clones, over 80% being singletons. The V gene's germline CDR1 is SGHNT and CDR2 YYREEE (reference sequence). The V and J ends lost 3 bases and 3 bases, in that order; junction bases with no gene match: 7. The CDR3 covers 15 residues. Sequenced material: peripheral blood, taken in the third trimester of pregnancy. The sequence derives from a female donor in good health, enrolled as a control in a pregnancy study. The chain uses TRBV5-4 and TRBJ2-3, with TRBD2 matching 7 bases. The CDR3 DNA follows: TGTGCCAGCAGCTGGGGGACTATCGGGACAGATACGCAGTATTTT. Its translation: CASSWGTIGTDTQYF.